This TCR beta chain originates from a study of blood T cells in healthy people across ages. Whole-study context: About one barcoded beta molecule per two T cells came from capture by template switching. Study results and caveats: Since the PBMCs were unsorted, naive and antigen-experienced cells could not be conclusively compared.

Extractions gave at least 5 micrograms of total RNA per sample. CDR3 size: 16 residues. With 5 bases removed from V and 8 bases from J, the gap between germline ends came to 22 bases. The V gene's germline CDR1 is SSHAT and CDR2 FNYEAQ (reference sequence). Using a J-beta primer mix together with a sample-barcoded 5' primer, a second PCR was run for about 6 to 12 cycles. Each cDNA molecule was tagged by a template-switch adaptor that had 12 random nucleotides. TCRdb reanalysed the 5' RACE reads using MiXCR and keeps one entry per CDR3 protein. The sample carries some 1 million distinct CDR3 sequences, around 45% recorded once. Points on this clonotype: What it binds is unknown.

Source material: blood. The sequence came from a woman aged 60 to 75 in good health. This rearrangement joins TRBV7-7 to TRBJ2-1, with D possibly being TRBD2 (6 bases). The chain's CDR3 is CASSRTGVKGMDEQFF. CDR3 sequence (DNA): TGTGCCAGCAGCAGGACGGGGGTAAAGGGTATGGATGAGCAGTTCTTC.